This record looks at one TCR beta chain sequence and its context. The antigen remains undetermined. Reasons for excluding patients were uncontrolled infection, other autoimmune disease, pregnancy or lactation. Cells are PBMCs isolated from about 10 ml of fresh blood. The sample comes from a study of T cells in Graves' hyperthyroidism and ophthalmopathy. About the research overall: The initial diagnosis was the point when peripheral blood was collected, ahead of any treatment.

There were TCR beta CDR3 regions amplified from RNA transcripts. The HTBI set primed first-round TCR CDR3 RT-PCR. TCRdb ran MiXCR on the multiplex PCR reads and lists one entry per CDR3 protein. Of fewer than 450,000 distinct CDR3 sequences listed, roughly a sixth were seen once; the top ten hold 34%. Germline V CDR1 and CDR2: SGHDT, YYEEEE. The CDR3 totals 15 residues. V was pared by 2 bases and J by 4 bases, with 13 bases between. Study-level findings and limits: Ophthalmopathy stood apart from stable hyperthyroidism in a 13 V-J model.

The TCR was taken from a woman younger than 45 with Graves' hyperthyroidism that later progressed to Graves' ophthalmopathy. The gene calls are TRBV5-6 and TRBJ2-1, with D perhaps matching TRBD2 (5 bases). Sequencing was performed on blood. The CDR3 nucleotides are TGTGCCAGCAGCTTAATCGGGATATCGTACAATGAGCAGTTCTTC. Residues: CASSLIGISYNEQFF.